The rows below give T cell receptor beta chains drawn from one sample of a study of naive and memory T cell subsets. TCRdb independently ran MiXCR on the UMI-ligation and nested PCR reads; one entry per CDR3 protein. The sample records some 21,000 distinct CDR3 sequences, more than 9.5% being singletons. The material sequenced was central memory CD8+ T cells from blood. These receptors came from a human donor in good health. CDR3s include the opening cysteine and the closing phenylalanine or tryptophan. Each record gives: V gene, J gene, D gene, clone size, CDR3 protein, CDR3 DNA. A D gene is named only where the DNA matches it firmly. Size is omitted from some rows. Given values are once, few, many or a class for expanded clones.

TRBV7-8,TRBJ2-1,TRBD2,-,CASSSTPSGRHNEQFF,TGTGCCAGCAGCTCCACGCCTAGCGGGAGACACAATGAGCAGTTCTTC
TRBV20-1,TRBJ2-3,TRBD2,few,CSARTTSASRTDTQYF,TGCAGTGCTAGGACCACTAGCGCAAGTCGCACAGATACGCAGTATTTT
TRBV7-9,TRBJ2-1,-,many,CATEGEGRSYNEQFF,TGTGCCACCGAGGGGGAGGGGCGCTCCTACAATGAGCAGTTCTTC
TRBV15,TRBJ2-5,TRBD2,few,CATSWGLAGQETQYF,TGTGCCACCAGTTGGGGACTAGCGGGACAAGAGACCCAGTACTTC
TRBV24-1,TRBJ2-1,-,-,CATSDVRDGYNEQFF,TGTGCCACCAGTGACGTCCGGGACGGATACAATGAGCAGTTCTTC
TRBV12-3/TRBV12-4,TRBJ2-2,-,many,CASSLVASDGELFF,TGTGCCAGCAGTTTAGTTGCATCGGACGGGGAGCTGTTTTTT
TRBV25-1,TRBJ1-2,-,-,CASSVGGGRSYGYTF,TGTGCCAGCAGTGTCGGGGGGGGCAGGAGCTATGGCTACACCTTC
TRBV9,TRBJ2-3,-,-,CASSPRPGSATDTQYF,TGTGCCAGCAGCCCTCGGCCGGGTAGCGCCACAGATACGCAGTATTTT
TRBV7-6,TRBJ2-7,-,-,CASSPGSGDTYEQYF,TGTGCCAGCAGCCCCGGGTCAGGGGATACCTACGAGCAGTACTTC
TRBV30,TRBJ2-1,-,few,CAWRNNEQFF,TGTGCCTGGCGTAACAATGAGCAGTTCTTC
TRBV29-1,TRBJ1-1,-,many,CSVDRGMNTEAFF,TGCAGCGTTGACAGGGGCATGAACACTGAAGCTTTCTTT
TRBV28,TRBJ2-7,TRBD2,-,CASSAGLAGVENSYEQYF,TGTGCCAGCAGTGCGGGACTAGCGGGAGTCGAGAATTCCTACGAGCAGTACTTC
TRBV3-1,TRBJ2-7,TRBD1,-,CASTPGGYYEQYF,TGTGCCAGCACGCCAGGGGGCTACTACGAGCAGTACTTC
TRBV7-3,TRBJ2-5,TRBD2,many,CASSPGLAGGETQYF,TGTGCCAGCAGCCCCGGACTAGCGGGAGGAGAGACCCAGTACTTC
TRBV12-3/TRBV12-4,TRBJ2-2,-,few,CASSPLIGAGELFF,TGTGCCAGCAGTCCACTAATCGGGGCCGGGGAGCTGTTTTTT
TRBV15,TRBJ1-4,-,few,CATSSLSTSGTNEKLFF,TGTGCCACCAGCAGCCTCTCGACCAGTGGAACTAATGAAAAACTGTTTTTT
TRBV15,TRBJ2-2,-,-,CATSRRSEAHTGELFF,TGTGCCACCAGCAGACGGTCGGAGGCGCACACCGGGGAGCTGTTTTTT
TRBV28,TRBJ2-3,-,large,CASSSLSADTQYF,TGTGCCAGCAGTTCCTTAAGCGCAGATACGCAGTATTTT
TRBV27,TRBJ1-1,-,medium-sized,CASSLLGLGGASTEAFF,TGTGCCAGCAGTTTATTAGGACTGGGGGGAGCGAGCACTGAAGCTTTCTTT
TRBV7-2,TRBJ2-1,-,many,CASSFRGLSYNEQFF,TGTGCCAGCAGCTTTCGGGGGCTGAGCTACAATGAGCAGTTCTTC
TRBV7-8,TRBJ1-2,TRBD1,many,CASGLGQPENYGYTF,TGTGCCAGCGGGTTGGGACAGCCGGAAAACTATGGCTACACCTTC
TRBV9,TRBJ2-1,TRBD2,few,CASSASSGMEFF,TGTGCCAGCAGCGCCAGTAGCGGGATGGAGTTCTTC
TRBV29-1,TRBJ1-5,TRBD1,many,CSAETGVSNQPQHF,TGCAGCGCCGAAACAGGGGTTAGCAATCAGCCCCAGCATTTT
TRBV7-2,TRBJ2-3,-,-,CASTENSAPKDTQYF,TGTGCCAGCACCGAGAATAGCGCCCCCAAAGATACGCAGTATTTT
TRBV4-1,TRBJ2-1,-,medium-sized,CASSRQDLYNEQFF,TGCGCCAGCAGCCGCCAGGACCTTTACAATGAGCAGTTCTTC
TRBV4-2,TRBJ2-7,-,few,CASSQEGVAQYF,TGTGCCAGCAGCCAAGAGGGGGTTGCGCAGTACTTC
TRBV6-4,TRBJ2-1,-,few,CASSDSGRSSYNEQFF,TGTGCCAGCAGTGACTCTGGACGGAGCTCCTACAATGAGCAGTTCTTC
TRBV6-2/TRBV6-3,TRBJ2-5,TRBD2,-,CASEGQGLARKETQYF,TGTGCCAGCGAAGGACAAGGACTAGCGCGCAAAGAGACCCAGTACTTC